This T cell receptor (beta chain) was obtained from a study of blood T cell repertoires in COVID-19. TCRdb's copy holds only in-frame clones and misses some; the assay was immunoSEQ multiplex PCR. The data show about 40,000 clones, about 86% seen once. The CDR3 covers 15 residues. Trimming pared 7 bases from V and 5 bases from J, leaving 17 bases between. The germline gives CDR1 MDHEN, CDR2 SYDVKM. The material sequenced was peripheral blood. The V call is TRBV28, the J call TRBJ1-4, with D possibly matching TRBD1 (5 bases). This TCR was sampled from a human donor with acute or convalescent COVID-19. The donor label of this sample is uncertain. CDR3 amino acids: CASKPPGLVNEKLFF. DNA for the CDR3: TGTGCCAGCAAACCTCCGGGACTTGTCAATGAAAAACTGTTTTTT.